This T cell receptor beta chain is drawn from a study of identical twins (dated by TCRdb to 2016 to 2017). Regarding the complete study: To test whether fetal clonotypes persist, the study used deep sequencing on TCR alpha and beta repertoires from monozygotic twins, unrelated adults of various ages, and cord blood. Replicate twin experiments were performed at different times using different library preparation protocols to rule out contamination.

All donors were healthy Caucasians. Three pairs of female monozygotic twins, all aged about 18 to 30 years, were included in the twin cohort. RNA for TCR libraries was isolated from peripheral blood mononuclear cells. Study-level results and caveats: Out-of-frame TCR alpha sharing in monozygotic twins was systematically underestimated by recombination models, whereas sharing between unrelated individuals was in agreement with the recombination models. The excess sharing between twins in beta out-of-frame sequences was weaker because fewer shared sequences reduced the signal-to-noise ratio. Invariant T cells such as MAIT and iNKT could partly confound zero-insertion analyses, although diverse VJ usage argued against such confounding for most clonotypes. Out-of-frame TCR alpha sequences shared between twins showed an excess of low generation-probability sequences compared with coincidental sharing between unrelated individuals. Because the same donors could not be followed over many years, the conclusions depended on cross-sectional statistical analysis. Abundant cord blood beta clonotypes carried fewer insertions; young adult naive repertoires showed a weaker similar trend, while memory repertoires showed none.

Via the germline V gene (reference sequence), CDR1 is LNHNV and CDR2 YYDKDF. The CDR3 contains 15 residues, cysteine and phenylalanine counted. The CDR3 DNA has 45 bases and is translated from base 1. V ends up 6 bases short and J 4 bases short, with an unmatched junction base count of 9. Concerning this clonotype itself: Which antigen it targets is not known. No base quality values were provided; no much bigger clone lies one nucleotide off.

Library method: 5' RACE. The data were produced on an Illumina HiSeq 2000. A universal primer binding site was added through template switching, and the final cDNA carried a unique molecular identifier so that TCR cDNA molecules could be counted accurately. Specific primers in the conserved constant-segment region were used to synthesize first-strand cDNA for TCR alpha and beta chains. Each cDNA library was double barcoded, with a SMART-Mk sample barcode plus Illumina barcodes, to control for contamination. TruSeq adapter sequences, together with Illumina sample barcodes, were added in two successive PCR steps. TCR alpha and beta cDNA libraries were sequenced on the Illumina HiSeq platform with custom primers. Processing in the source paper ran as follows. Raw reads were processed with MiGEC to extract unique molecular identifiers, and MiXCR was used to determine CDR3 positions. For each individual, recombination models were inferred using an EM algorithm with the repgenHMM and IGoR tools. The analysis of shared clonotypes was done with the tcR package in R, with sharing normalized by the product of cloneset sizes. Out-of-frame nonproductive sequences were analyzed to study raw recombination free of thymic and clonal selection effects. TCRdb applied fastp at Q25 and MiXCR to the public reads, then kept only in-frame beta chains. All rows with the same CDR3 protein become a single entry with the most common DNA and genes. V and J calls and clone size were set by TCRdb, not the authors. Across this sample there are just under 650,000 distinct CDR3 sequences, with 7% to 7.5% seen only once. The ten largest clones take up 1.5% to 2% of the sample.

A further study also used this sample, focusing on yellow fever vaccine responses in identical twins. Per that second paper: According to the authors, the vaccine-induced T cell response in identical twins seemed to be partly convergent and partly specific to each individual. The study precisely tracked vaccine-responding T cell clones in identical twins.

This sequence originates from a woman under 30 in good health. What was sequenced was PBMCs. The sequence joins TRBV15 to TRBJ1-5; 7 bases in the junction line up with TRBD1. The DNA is TGTGCCACCAGGGAGACAGGGTCGGGTAATCAGCCCCAGCATTTT. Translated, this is CATRETGSGNQPQHF.